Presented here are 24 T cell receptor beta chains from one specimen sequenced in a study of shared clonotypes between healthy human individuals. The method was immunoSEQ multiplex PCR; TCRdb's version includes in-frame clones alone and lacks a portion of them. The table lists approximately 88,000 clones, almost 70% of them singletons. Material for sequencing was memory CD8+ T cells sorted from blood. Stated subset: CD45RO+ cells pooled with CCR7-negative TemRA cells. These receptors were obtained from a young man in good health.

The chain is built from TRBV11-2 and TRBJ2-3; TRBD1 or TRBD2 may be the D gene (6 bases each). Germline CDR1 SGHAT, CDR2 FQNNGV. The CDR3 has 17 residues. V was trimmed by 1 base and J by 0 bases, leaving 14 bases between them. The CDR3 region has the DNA TGTGCCAGCAGCTTAGGTGGAGGGGGTAAGAGCACAGATACGCAGTATTTT. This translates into CASSLGGGGKSTDTQYF.

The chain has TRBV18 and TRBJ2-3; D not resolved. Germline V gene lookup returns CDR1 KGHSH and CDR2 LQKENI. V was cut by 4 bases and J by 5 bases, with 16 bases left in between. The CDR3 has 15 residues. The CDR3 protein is CASSLSTGRVDTQYF. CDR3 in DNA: TGTGCCAGCTCACTCTCCACCGGACGCGTAGATACGCAGTATTTT.

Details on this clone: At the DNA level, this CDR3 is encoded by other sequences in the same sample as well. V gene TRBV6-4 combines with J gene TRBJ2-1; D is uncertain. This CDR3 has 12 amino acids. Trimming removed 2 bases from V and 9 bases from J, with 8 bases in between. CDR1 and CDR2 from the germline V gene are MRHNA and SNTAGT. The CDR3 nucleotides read TGTGCCAGCAGTGACAGGGAAGGTGAGCAGTTCTTC. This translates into CASSDREGEQFF.

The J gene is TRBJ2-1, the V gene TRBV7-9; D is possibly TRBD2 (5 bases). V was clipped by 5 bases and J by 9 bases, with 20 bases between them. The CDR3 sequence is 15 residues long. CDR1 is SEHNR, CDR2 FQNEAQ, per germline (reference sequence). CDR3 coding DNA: TGTGCCAGCAGCCCTGTACTAGATTCTTCAGGTGAGCAGTTCTTC. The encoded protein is CASSPVLDSSGEQFF.

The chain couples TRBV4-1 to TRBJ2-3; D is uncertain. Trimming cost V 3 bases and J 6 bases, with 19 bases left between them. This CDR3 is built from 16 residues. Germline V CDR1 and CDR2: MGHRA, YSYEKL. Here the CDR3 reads CASSHKEEAFADTQYF. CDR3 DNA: TGCGCCAGCAGCCACAAAGAGGAAGCTTTCGCGGATACGCAGTATTTT.

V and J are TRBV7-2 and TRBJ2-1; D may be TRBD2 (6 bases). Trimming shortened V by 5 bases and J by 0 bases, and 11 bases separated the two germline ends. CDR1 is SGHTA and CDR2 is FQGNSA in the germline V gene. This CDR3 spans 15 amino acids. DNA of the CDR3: TGTGCCAGCAGCCCGGGACTGTTCTCCTACAATGAGCAGTTCTTC. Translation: CASSPGLFSYNEQFF.

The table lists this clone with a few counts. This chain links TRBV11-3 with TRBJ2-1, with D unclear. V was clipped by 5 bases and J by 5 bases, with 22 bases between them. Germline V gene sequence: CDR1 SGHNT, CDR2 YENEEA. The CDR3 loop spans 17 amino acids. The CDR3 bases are TGTGCCAGCAGCCCCGGACGGGCGGAGACTTACGACAATGAGCAGTTCTTC. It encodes CASSPGRAETYDNEQFF.

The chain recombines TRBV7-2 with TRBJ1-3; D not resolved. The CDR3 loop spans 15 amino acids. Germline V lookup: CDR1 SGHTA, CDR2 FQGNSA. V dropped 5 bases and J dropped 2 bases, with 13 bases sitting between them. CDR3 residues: CASSPLTTAGNTIYF. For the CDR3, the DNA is TGTGCCAGCAGCCCCTTGACAACCGCTGGAAACACCATATATTTT.

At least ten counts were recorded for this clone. The CDR3 region has the DNA TGTGCCAGCAGCTTACAGGGACGGACTGAAGCTTTCTTT. This encodes CASSLQGRTEAFF. This sequence joins TRBV7-2 and TRBJ1-1, with a weak D call TRBD1 (5 bases). Looked up from germline, CDR1 is SGHTA and CDR2 is FQGNSA. This CDR3 is 13 amino acids long. V was pared by 2 bases and J by 5 bases, with 9 bases between.

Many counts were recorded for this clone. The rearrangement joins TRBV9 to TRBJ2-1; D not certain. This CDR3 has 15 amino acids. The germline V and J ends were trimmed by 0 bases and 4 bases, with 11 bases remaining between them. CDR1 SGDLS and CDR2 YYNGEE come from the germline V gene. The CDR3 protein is CASSVDHRTYNEQFF. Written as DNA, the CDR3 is TGTGCCAGCAGCGTAGACCATCGAACGTACAATGAGCAGTTCTTC.

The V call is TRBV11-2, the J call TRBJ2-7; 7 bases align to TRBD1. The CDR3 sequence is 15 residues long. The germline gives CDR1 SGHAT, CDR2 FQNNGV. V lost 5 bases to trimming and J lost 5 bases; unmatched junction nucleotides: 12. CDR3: CASSPTLGQIDEQYF. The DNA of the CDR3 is TGTGCCAGCAGCCCCACGTTGGGACAGATAGACGAGCAGTACTTC.

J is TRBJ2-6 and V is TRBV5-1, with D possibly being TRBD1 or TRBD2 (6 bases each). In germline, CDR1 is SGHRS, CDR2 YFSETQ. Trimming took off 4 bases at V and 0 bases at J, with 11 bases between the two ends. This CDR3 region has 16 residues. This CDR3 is CASSLQGLSGANVLTF. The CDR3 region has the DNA TGCGCCAGCAGCCTACAGGGACTCTCTGGGGCCAACGTCCTGACTTTC.

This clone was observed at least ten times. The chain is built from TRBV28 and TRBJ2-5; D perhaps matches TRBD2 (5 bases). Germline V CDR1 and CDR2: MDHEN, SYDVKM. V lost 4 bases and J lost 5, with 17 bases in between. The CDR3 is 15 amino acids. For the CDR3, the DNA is TGTGCCAGCAGTTCATACTCGGGATTCGGGGAGACCCAGTACTTC. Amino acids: CASSSYSGFGETQYF.

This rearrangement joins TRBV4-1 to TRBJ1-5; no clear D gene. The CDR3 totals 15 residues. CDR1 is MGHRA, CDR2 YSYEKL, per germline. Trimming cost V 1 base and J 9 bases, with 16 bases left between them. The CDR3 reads CASSQVAVGDLPQHF. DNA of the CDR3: TGCGCCAGCAGCCAAGTGGCGGTGGGTGATTTGCCCCAGCATTTT.

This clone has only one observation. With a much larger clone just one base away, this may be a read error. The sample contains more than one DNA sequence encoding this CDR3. CDR3 DNA sequence: TGCGCCAGCAGCCACCCCTCTAGCGGGAGTGAGCAGTACTTT. Amino acids: CASSHPSSGSEQYF. The chain combines TRBV4-1 with TRBJ2-7; 10 bases fit TRBD2. The CDR3 is 14 residues long. Germline CDR1 MGHRA, CDR2 YSYEKL.

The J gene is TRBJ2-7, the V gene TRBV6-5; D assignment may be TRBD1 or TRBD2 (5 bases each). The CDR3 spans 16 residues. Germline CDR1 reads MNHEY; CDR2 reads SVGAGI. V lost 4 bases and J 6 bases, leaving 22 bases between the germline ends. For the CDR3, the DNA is TGTGCCAGCAGTTCCCGAGGGGTTTCGGCGTCACGCGAGCAGTACTTC. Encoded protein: CASSSRGVSASREQYF.

For the CDR3, the DNA is TGTGCCAGATTGACCTGGGGTAACAGGGAGGGCAATCAGCCCCAGCATTTT. It specifies CARLTWGNREGNQPQHF. The chain is built from TRBV5-3 and TRBJ1-5; a possible D gene is TRBD1 (6 bases). TRBV5-3 is labeled an ORF, and its function is uncertain. CDR3 length equals 17 residues. Trimming took off 7 bases at V and 2 bases at J, with 22 bases between the two ends.

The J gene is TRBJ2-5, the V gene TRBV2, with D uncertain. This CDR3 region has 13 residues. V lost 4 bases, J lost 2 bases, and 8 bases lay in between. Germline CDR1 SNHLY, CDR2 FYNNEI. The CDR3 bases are TGTGCCAGCAGTGTGGAACATCAAGAGACCCAGTACTTC. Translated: CASSVEHQETQYF. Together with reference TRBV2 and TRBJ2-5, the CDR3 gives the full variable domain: EPEVTQTPSHQVTQMGQEVILRCVPISNHLYFYWYRQILGQKVEFLVSFYNNEISEKSEIFDDQFSVERPDGSNFTLKIRSTKLEDSAMYFCASSVEHQETQYFGPGTRLLVL.

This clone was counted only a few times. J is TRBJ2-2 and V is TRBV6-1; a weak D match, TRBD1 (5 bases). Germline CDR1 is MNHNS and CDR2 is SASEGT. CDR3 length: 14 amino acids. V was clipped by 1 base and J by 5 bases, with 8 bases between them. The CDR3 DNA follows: TGTGCCAGCAGTGAAGGTGGGGCGACCGGGGAGCTGTTTTTT. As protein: CASSEGGATGELFF.

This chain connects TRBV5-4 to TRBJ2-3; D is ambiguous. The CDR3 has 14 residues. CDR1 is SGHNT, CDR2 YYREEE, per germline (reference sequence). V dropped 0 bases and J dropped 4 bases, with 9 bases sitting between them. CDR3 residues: CASSLDLVADTQYF. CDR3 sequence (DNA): TGTGCCAGCAGCTTGGACCTGGTGGCAGATACGCAGTATTTT.

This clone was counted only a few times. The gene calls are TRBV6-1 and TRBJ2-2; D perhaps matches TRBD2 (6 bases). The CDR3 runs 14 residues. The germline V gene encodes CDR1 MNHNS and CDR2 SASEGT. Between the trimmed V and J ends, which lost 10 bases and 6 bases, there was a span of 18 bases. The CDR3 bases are TGTGCCACCAAAAGCACGGGGGAGTCCGGGGAGCTGTTTTTT. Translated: CATKSTGESGELFF.

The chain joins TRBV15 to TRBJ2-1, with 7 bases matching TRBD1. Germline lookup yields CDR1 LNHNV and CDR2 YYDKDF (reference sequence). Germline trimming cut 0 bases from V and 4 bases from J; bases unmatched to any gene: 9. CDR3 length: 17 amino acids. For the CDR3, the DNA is TGTGCCACCAGCAGAGAATACAGGGGTGGCCTATACAATGAGCAGTTCTTC. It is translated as CATSREYRGGLYNEQFF.

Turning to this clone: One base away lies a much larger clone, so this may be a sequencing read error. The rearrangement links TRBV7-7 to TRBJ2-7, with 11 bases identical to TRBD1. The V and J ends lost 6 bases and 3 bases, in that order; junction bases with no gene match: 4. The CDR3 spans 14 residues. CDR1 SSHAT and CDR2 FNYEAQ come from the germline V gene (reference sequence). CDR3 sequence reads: CASSTGTGGYEQYF. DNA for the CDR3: TGTGCCAGCAGTACCGGGACAGGGGGCTACGAGCAGTACTTC.

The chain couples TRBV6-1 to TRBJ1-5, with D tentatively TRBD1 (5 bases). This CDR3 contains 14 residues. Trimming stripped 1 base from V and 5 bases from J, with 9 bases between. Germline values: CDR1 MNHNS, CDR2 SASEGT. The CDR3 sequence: CASSEGGSYQPQHF. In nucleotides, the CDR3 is TGTGCCAGCAGTGAAGGGGGGTCGTATCAGCCCCAGCATTTT.